This passage covers 8 T cell receptor beta chains from one sample sequenced in a study of control samples from healthy donors and cancer patients. Clones were read by immunoSEQ multiplex PCR, and TCRdb kept only the in-frame ones, dropping some. This repertoire includes about 210,000 clones. Sequencing was done on a sample of blood. All receptors derive from a woman in her twenties or thirties in good health.

The chain uses TRBV6-5 and TRBJ2-1; 10 bases line up with TRBD1. CDR3 size: 13 residues. The V gene's germline CDR1 is MNHEY and CDR2 SVGAGI. The trim removed 11 bases at V and 3 bases at J, leaving 4 bases unmatched. The CDR3 bases are TGTGCCGGAAGGACAGGGGGCTACAATGAGCAGTTCTTC. Its translation is CAGRTGGYNEQFF.

The rearrangement uses TRBV19 and TRBJ1-1; no definite D call. The CDR3 spans 14 residues. With 3 bases removed from V and 2 bases from J, the gap between germline ends came to 10 bases. The germline CDR1 and CDR2 sequences are LNHDA and SQIVND (reference sequence). CDR3 region: CASSIERPNTEAFF. CDR3 bases: TGTGCCAGTAGTATTGAGAGGCCCAACACTGAAGCTTTCTTT.

The V gene is TRBV5-4, the J gene TRBJ1-1, with 8 bases aligning to TRBD1. The V gene end was trimmed by 4 bases and the J gene end by 4 bases; junction bases not matched to a gene: 6. The CDR3 consists of 14 residues. The germline V gene encodes CDR1 SGHNT and CDR2 YYREEE (reference sequence). This CDR3 is CASSRKDRATEAFF. DNA for the CDR3: TGTGCCAGCAGCCGGAAGGACAGGGCCACTGAAGCTTTCTTT.

V gene TRBV3-1 (or the pseudogene TRBV3-2) combines with J gene TRBJ1-2; D ambiguous. CDR3 length: 16 residues. Germline CDR1 is LGHDT and CDR2 is YNNKEL (reference sequence). V dropped 1 base and J dropped 3 bases, with 15 bases sitting between them. CDR3 in amino acids: CASSQVSQVVDYGYTF. DNA for the CDR3: TGTGCCAGCAGCCAAGTAAGTCAGGTGGTGGACTATGGCTACACCTTC.

The rearrangement links TRBV10-1 to TRBJ1-2; possibly TRBD1 for D (5 bases). This CDR3 has 15 residues. Germline V gene data show CDR1 as WNHNN and CDR2 as SYGVQD (reference sequence). Trimming removed 0 bases at V and 5 bases at J, with 13 bases between. CDR3 loop: CASSESTGQGYGYTF. The DNA of the CDR3 is TGCGCCAGCAGTGAGTCGACGGGTCAGGGTTATGGCTACACCTTC.

The chain links TRBV6-5 to TRBJ1-2, with 9 bases identical to TRBD1. With V trimmed by 4 bases and J by 3 bases, 9 bases remained unmatched. CDR1 is MNHEY, CDR2 SVGAGI, per germline. The CDR3 is 16 residues long. The CDR3 DNA sequence: TGTGCCAGCAGTTCTGCCGGGACAGGGTATCACTATGGCTACACCTTC. It codes for CASSSAGTGYHYGYTF.

The V call is TRBV2, the J call TRBJ2-4; D gene ambiguous. V shed 7 bases and J shed 2 bases, with 12 bases lying between them. Germline assignment: CDR1 SNHLY and CDR2 FYNNEI. The CDR3 is made up of 14 amino acids. The chain's CDR3 is CASNQRGSKNIQYF. The CDR3 region has the DNA TGTGCCAGCAACCAACGAGGATCCAAAAACATTCAGTACTTC.

The chain joins TRBV5-8 to TRBJ1-4, with 10 bases identical to TRBD1. The CDR3 loop spans 18 amino acids. Trimming removed 5 bases from V and 0 bases from J; junction bases left unmatched: 10. Germline V gives CDR1 SGHTS, CDR2 YDEGEE. CDR3 in amino acids: CASRYRDRGSATNEKLFF. The DNA of the CDR3 is TGTGCCAGCAGATACCGGGACAGGGGATCTGCAACTAATGAAAAACTGTTTTTT.